A single sample gave rise to the 23 T cell receptor beta chains below, sequenced in a study of T cells in Graves' hyperthyroidism and ophthalmopathy. Regions amplified from RNA transcripts were the TCR beta CDR3 regions. Initially, a first-round RT-PCR of the TCR CDR3 employed the HTBI primer set. TCRdb called the multiplex PCR reads again in MiXCR, with one record for every CDR3 protein. The data show approximately 620,000 distinct CDR3 sequences, with approximately 16% seen just once and less than 3.5% held by the top ten. The material sequenced was blood. All receptors derive from a woman aged 40 to 50 with Graves' ophthalmopathy.

This clonotype was counted ten times or more. V gene TRBV2 combines with J gene TRBJ2-3, with TRBD2 as a possible D gene (6 bases). Trimming cost V 4 bases and J 0 bases, with 8 bases left between them. The CDR3 runs to 14 residues. CDR1 and CDR2 from the germline V gene are SNHLY and FYNNEI. The CDR3: CASSATSSTDTQYF. The CDR3 nucleotides read TGTGCCAGCAGTGCGACTAGTAGCACAGATACGCAGTATTTT. The complete variable domain, with remaining parts taken from reference TRBV2 and TRBJ2-3, reads EPEVTQTPSHQVTQMGQEVILRCVPISNHLYFYWYRQILGQKVEFLVSFYNNEISEKSEIFDDQFSVERPDGSNFTLKIRSTKLEDSAMYFCASSATSSTDTQYFGPGTRLTVL.

There are many counts of this clonotype. The chain links TRBV10-3 to TRBJ2-7, with 13 bases lining up with TRBD2. V lost 0 bases, J lost 5 bases, and 7 bases stayed unmatched. The CDR3 is made up of 17 amino acids. The germline CDR1 and CDR2 sequences are ENHRY and SYGVKD. The CDR3 is CAISESATSGRRNEQYF. In nucleotides, the CDR3 is TGTGCCATCAGTGAGTCGGCGACTAGCGGGAGGAGGAACGAGCAGTACTTC.

With respect to this clonotype: Possible read error: a much larger clone is one base away. V is TRBV7-9 and J is TRBJ2-7; the D call may be TRBD1 or TRBD2 (5 bases each). There are 12 residues in the CDR3. Germline V gene data show CDR1 as SEHNR and CDR2 as FQNEAQ (reference sequence). CDR3 region: CASRSGTNEQCF. The CDR3, as DNA: TGTGCCAGCAGATCCGGGACCAACGAGCAGTGCTTC.

This clonotype was observed many times. The chain links TRBV5-1 to TRBJ2-5, with 8 bases fitting TRBD2. This CDR3 has 15 residues. From germline, CDR1 is SGHRS and CDR2 YFSETQ. Trimming cost V 7 bases and J 1 base; bases outside gene matches: 9. The DNA of the CDR3 is TGCGCCAGCCGCCCCGGGACTAGTGGCCAAGAGACCCAGTACTTC. Encoded protein: CASRPGTSGQETQYF.

This clonotype was seen only a few times. The chain is built from TRBV7-8 and TRBJ2-7; tentative D call: TRBD2 (6 bases). The CDR3 contains 15 residues. CDR1 and CDR2 (germline): SGHVS, FQNEAQ. Trimming took 6 bases from V and 4 from J, leaving 19 bases between them. This CDR3 is CASSGGAGTLYEQYF. DNA for the CDR3: TGTGCCAGCAGTGGCGGGGCAGGGACTTTGTACGAGCAGTACTTC. Together with reference TRBV7-8 and TRBJ2-7, the CDR3 gives the full variable domain: GAGVSQSPRYKVAKRGQDVALRCDPISGHVSLFWYQQALGQGPEFLTYFQNEAQLDKSGLPSDRFFAERPEGSVSTLKIQRTQQEDSAVYLCASSGGAGTLYEQYFGPGTRLTVT.

At least ten counts were recorded for this clonotype. The J gene is TRBJ1-4, the V gene TRBV30; 7 bases match TRBD1. Germline V gives CDR1 GTSNPN, CDR2 SVGIG (reference sequence). The CDR3 spans 15 residues. Unmatched junction bases numbered 7, after V lost 2 bases and J lost 4 bases. The DNA for the CDR3 is TGTGCCTGGAGTCCCGGGACAGCGATTAATGAAAAACTGTTTTTT. It encodes CAWSPGTAINEKLFF.

At least ten counts were recorded for this clonotype. V usage is TRBV28 and J usage is TRBJ2-3; 10 bases align to TRBD2. This CDR3 contains 17 residues. The junction had 9 bases not matched to a gene; V was cut back by 4 bases and J by 2 bases. Germline V CDR1 and CDR2: MDHEN, SYDVKM. DNA for the CDR3: TGTGCCAGCAGTTCTATAAAACTAGCGGGGTTCACAGATACGCAGTATTTT. This encodes CASSSIKLAGFTDTQYF.

This clonotype was counted between two and nine times. As DNA, the CDR3 is TGTGCCAGCAGCTTAGAATCCGGACAGGGAGGAAACACCATATATTTT. Its protein is CASSLESGQGGNTIYF. The chain couples TRBV11-2 to TRBJ1-3; TRBD1 aligns across 8 bases. Germline V gives CDR1 SGHAT, CDR2 FQNNGV. Trimming took 0 bases from V and 4 from J; bases not matched to a gene: 5. This CDR3 is built from 16 residues.

There are many counts of this clonotype. This rearrangement joins TRBV11-2 to TRBJ2-3; no clear D gene. Germline CDR1 SGHAT, CDR2 FQNNGV. The CDR3 totals 13 residues. V lost 4 bases to trimming and J lost 4 bases, with 9 bases between them. CDR3 DNA: TGTGCCAGCAGCTACCCCTGGGCAGATACGCAGTATTTT. Translation: CASSYPWADTQYF. The full variable domain, its missing parts supplied by reference TRBV11-2 and TRBJ2-3, is EAGVAQSPRYKIIEKRQSVAFWCNPISGHATLYWYQQILGQGPKLLIQFQNNGVVDDSQLPKDRFSAERLKGVDSTLKIQPAKLEDSAVYLCASSYPWADTQYFGPGTRLTVL.

This clonotype appeared many times. The chain has TRBV20-1 and TRBJ2-5; tentatively, D is TRBD2 (6 bases). CDR3 length: 17 residues. Germline values: CDR1 DFQATT, CDR2 SNEGSKA (reference sequence). V was trimmed by 1 base and J by 5 bases, leaving 23 bases between them. The CDR3 protein is CSARVGWASAPRETQYF. The CDR3 DNA follows: TGCAGTGCTAGAGTTGGGTGGGCTAGCGCCCCCAGGGAGACCCAGTACTTC.

V and J are TRBV12-3 or TRBV12-4 and TRBJ2-6; TRBD1 might be the D (6 bases). This CDR3 spans 17 amino acids. V lost 5 bases to trimming and J lost 0 bases, with 14 bases between them. Here the CDR3 reads CASSASGTSSGANVLTF. In DNA form, the CDR3 reads TGTGCCAGCAGTGCCTCCGGGACAAGCTCTGGGGCCAACGTCCTGACTTTC.

This clonotype was counted at least ten times. The genes are TRBV5-1 and TRBJ2-1, with D hard to call. The germline CDR1 and CDR2 sequences are SGHRS and YFSETQ. V shed 0 bases and J shed 3 bases, with 7 bases lying between them. This CDR3 comprises 14 residues. The CDR3 DNA is TGCGCCAGCAGCTTGGGGCAGGACTACAATGAGCAGTTCTTC. It translates to CASSLGQDYNEQFF. The full variable domain, rest sourced from reference TRBV5-1 and TRBJ2-1, is KAGVTQTPRYLIKTRGQQVTLSCSPISGHRSVSWYQQTPGQGLQFLFEYFSETQRNKGNFPGRFSGRQFSNSRSEMNVSTLELGDSALYLCASSLGQDYNEQFFGPGTRLTVL.

This clonotype was seen ten or more times. J is TRBJ2-3 and V is TRBV11-2; 10 bases agree with TRBD2. V shed 2 bases, J shed 9 bases, and the junction held 2 bases outside the gene matches. The CDR3 covers 13 residues. CDR1 and CDR2 from the germline V gene are SGHAT and FQNNGV. The CDR3 reads CASSLTLAGTQYF. For the CDR3, the DNA is TGTGCCAGCAGCTTAACACTAGCGGGGACGCAGTATTTT.

The CDR3 reads CATGWRGNTEAFF. In DNA, the CDR3 is TGTGCCACCGGGTGGAGAGGGAACACTGAAGCTTTCTTT. The V gene is TRBV5-6, the J gene TRBJ1-1; D not resolved. Germline V gene data show CDR1 as SGHDT and CDR2 as YYEEEE. With 9 bases removed from V and 1 base from J, the gap between germline ends came to 13 bases. The CDR3 is 13 amino acids.

CDR3 in amino acids: CASSDWGTGELFF. The CDR3 DNA sequence: TGCGCCAGCAGCGACTGGGGAACCGGGGAGCTGTTTTTT. The chain employs TRBV5-1 and TRBJ2-2; D gene uncertain. V shed 4 bases and J shed 5 bases, with 9 bases lying between them. CDR3 size: 13 residues. The V gene's germline CDR1 is SGHRS and CDR2 YFSETQ.

This clonotype was found a few times. The genes are TRBV20-1 and TRBJ2-7; 10 nucleotides align to TRBD1. Germline values: CDR1 DFQATT, CDR2 SNEGSKA (reference sequence). The CDR3 runs to 14 residues. V gave up 6 bases and J gave up 2 bases; unmatched junction bases: 7. CDR3 in amino acids: CSAPDRGRAYEQYF. In DNA form, the CDR3 reads TGCAGTGCGCCAGACAGGGGGCGAGCCTACGAGCAGTACTTC.

This clonotype was seen a few times. J is TRBJ2-1 and V is TRBV9, with 7 positions matching TRBD2. There are 14 residues in the CDR3. With 4 bases clipped from V and 8 bases from J, the junction kept 9 bases outside the gene matches. CDR1 is SGDLS and CDR2 is YYNGEE in the germline V gene. CDR3: CASSRGRDTHEQFF. The CDR3 DNA is TGTGCCAGCAGCAGAGGGAGGGATACCCATGAGCAGTTCTTC.

In this sample, this clonotype turned up many times. The chain uses TRBV5-1 and TRBJ1-5; D is undetermined. CDR1 is SGHRS and CDR2 is YFSETQ in the germline V gene. V was shortened by 4 bases and J by 6 bases, with 14 bases between the two germline ends. The CDR3 sequence is 14 residues long. As DNA, the CDR3 is TGCGCCAGCAGCGTCGGGGAGTTTGGTCAGCCCCAGCATTTT. This codes for CASSVGEFGQPQHF.

Many counts were recorded for this clonotype. The J gene is TRBJ1-1, the V gene TRBV2, with D unresolved. The CDR3 length is 11 residues. Trimming removed 8 bases at V and 1 base at J, with 5 bases between. Germline assignment: CDR1 SNHLY and CDR2 FYNNEI. The CDR3 DNA sequence: TGTGCCAGCCGTCCGAACACTGAAGCTTTCTTT. This encodes CASRPNTEAFF.

In this sample, this clonotype turned up a few times. The V and J genes are TRBV28 and TRBJ1-2; D gene ambiguous. Germline V lookup: CDR1 MDHEN, CDR2 SYDVKM. The CDR3 consists of 12 residues. The V and J ends lost 3 bases and 8 bases respectively, with 10 bases between them. The CDR3 DNA reads TGTGCCAGCAGTTTCCCTACCTGGGGCTACACCTTC. This codes for CASSFPTWGYTF.

This clonotype was observed a handful of times. The rearrangement uses TRBV5-1 and TRBJ2-5, with 9 bases that match TRBD1. The CDR3 sequence is 15 residues long. Germline V gene data show CDR1 as SGHRS and CDR2 as YFSETQ. V shed 4 bases and J 6 bases; nucleotides not matched to a gene: 10. For the CDR3, the DNA is TGCGCCAGCAGCCCGGCCGGGACAGGGTGGAAGACCCAGTACTTC. It encodes CASSPAGTGWKTQYF.

To note about this clonotype: A single base separates this from a much larger clone, so it may be a read error. This chain uses TRBV30 with TRBJ2-4; D uncertain. The CDR3 contains 12 residues. Germline loops: CDR1 GTSNPN, CDR2 SVGIG (reference sequence). V shed 4 bases and J shed 7 bases, with 11 bases lying between them. The CDR3 DNA follows: TGTGCCTGGAATGTTCTAGGGAACATTCAGTACTTC. Its translation is CAWNVLGNIQYF.

Note on this clonotype: A read error is possible here, since a much larger clone lies one base away. The rearrangement joins TRBV7-4 to TRBJ2-1, with no clear D. This CDR3 contains 16 residues. Trimming shortened V by 1 base and J by 3 bases, and 13 bases separated the two germline ends. The germline gives CDR1 SGHVT, CDR2 SQSDAQ. CDR3 bases: TGTGCCAGCAGCTTAGTGCGGCAGGTAAGCTACAATGAGCAGTTCTTC. Translation: CASSLVRQVSYNEQFF.